The table lists the clone carrying this T cell receptor beta chain with a few counts. A second PCR, run for about 6 to 11 cycles, used a sample-barcoded 5' primer plus a J-beta primer mix. One entry per CDR3 protein results from TCRdb running MiXCR on the 5' RACE reads. Found here are some 1.5 million distinct CDR3 sequences, roughly 28% of them singletons; the top ten hold 7.7%. The source of the sample is a study of blood T cells in healthy people across ages. This CDR3 contains 15 residues. CDR1 is SEHNR, CDR2 FQNEAQ, per germline (reference sequence). Deletions cut 7 bases from V and 2 bases from J, with 15 bases between.

The V gene is TRBV7-9, the J gene TRBJ2-1; D possibly uses TRBD1 or TRBD2 (5 bases each). This TCR was sampled from a woman aged 30 to 39 in good health. Sequences were obtained from blood. In DNA, the CDR3 is TGTGCCAGCACCCGAGGGGCTAGTCCCTACAATGAGCAGTTCTTC. It encodes CASTRGASPYNEQFF.